What follows is one T cell receptor beta chain and its context. The antigen remains undetermined. This entry is derived from a study of cytomegalovirus exposure and HLA in healthy donors. PCR employed 60 Vbeta and 13 Jbeta primers. Assay used: immunoSEQ multiplex PCR; TCRdb lists only in-frame clones, some missing. The sample has roughly 140,000 clones, approximately 78% seen once. Study results and caveats: Whilst most TCR sequences proved rare, a subset of public TCRs occurred across many donors. A later analysis found most CMV-associated TCR beta chains apparently HLA-restricted. In a later analysis, at a false discovery rate of 0.05, under 20,000 TCR beta sequences were associated with HLA alleles. In a later analysis, TCR beta V- and J-gene trimming was associated with a missense DCLRE1C variant.

The CDR3 is made up of 16 amino acids. The germline V gene has CDR1 LNHDA and CDR2 SQIVND (reference sequence). With 3 bases clipped from V and 4 bases from J, the junction kept 6 bases outside the gene matches. V usage is TRBV19 and J usage is TRBJ2-3; 11 bases are a match to TRBD2. Material for sequencing was PBMCs. This clonotype was obtained from a woman in her thirties or forties in good health and CMV-seropositive. CDR3 amino acids: CASSITSGSPADTQYF. The CDR3 DNA reads as TGTGCCAGTAGTATCACTAGCGGGAGCCCGGCAGATACGCAGTATTTT.